A selection of T cell receptor beta chains follows, all from one sample in a study of blood T cells in healthy people across ages. Each CDR3 protein gets one entry after TCRdb re-called the 5' RACE reads with MiXCR. The data show some 940,000 distinct CDR3 sequences, about 28% seen once. These data also featured in a second study, about T cells of mothers and their children.

Specimen: blood. The source is a woman aged 40 to 49 in good health. Each CDR3 is given with its conserved first and last residue. The order of the fields is D gene, clone size, J gene, V gene, CDR3 DNA, CDR3 protein. A D gene is named only where the DNA matches it firmly. Some rows have no size entry. The others give once, few or many, or a class for an expanded clone.

NA,NA,TRBJ2-7,TRBV5-6,TGTGCCAGCAGCTTTAGTGTGGGGCCCTACGAGCAGTACTTC,CASSFSVGPYEQYF
TRBD1,many,TRBJ2-5,TRBV20-1,TGCAGTGCTTCCAGACAGGGTATAGGGACCCAGTACTTC,CSASRQGIGTQYF
NA,many,TRBJ2-5,TRBV29-1,TGCAGCGTTGGGATTTTGGAGACCCAGTACTTC,CSVGILETQYF
NA,NA,TRBJ2-5,TRBV7-2,TGTGCCAGCAGCCGAGAGGGACTCCTGTACTTC,CASSREGLLYF
NA,NA,TRBJ2-1,TRBV7-3,TGTGCCAGCAGCTCAGGAGGGGGCTCCTACAGTGAGCAGTTCTTC,CASSSGGGSYSEQFF
NA,few,TRBJ1-1,TRBV7-9,TGTGCCAGCAGCCCGATGGACTGGTACACTGAAGCTTTCTTT,CASSPMDWYTEAFF
NA,NA,TRBJ1-1,TRBV3-1,TGTGCCGTTAGAGACAACACTGAAGCTTTCTTT,CAVRDNTEAFF
NA,NA,TRBJ1-1,TRBV5-1,TGCGCCAGCAGCTTGGACAGGACCCGCGGGTTATTGAACACTGAAGCTTTCTTT,CASSLDRTRGLLNTEAFF
TRBD1,few,TRBJ2-7,TRBV24-1,TGTGCCACCAGTGAACCCGGGACAGGGGCCAGCTACGAGCAGTACTTC,CATSEPGTGASYEQYF
TRBD1,many,TRBJ1-5,TRBV20-1,TGCAGTGCGATCCAGGGGGTGATCGCTCAGCCCCAGCATTTT,CSAIQGVIAQPQHF